This passage covers 20 T cell receptor beta chains from one sample sequenced in a study of T cell clusters in autoimmune cytopenias. TRB was amplified from about 270 ng of peripheral blood genomic DNA per sample. TRB was amplified by touch-down multiplex PCR, primer pools A and B combined. Reanalyzing the multiplex PCR reads, TCRdb keeps one entry per CDR3 protein, without DNA. With several thousand distinct CDR3 sequences in the sample, the ten largest clones hold 15% to 20%. These records were also assigned to another study, of T cell repertoires in aging, cancer and after chemotherapy.

The material sequenced was peripheral blood. Every receptor here comes from a human donor in good health.

V and J are TRBV27 and TRBJ2-2; TCRdb's D call, TRBD1, is unchecked because there is no DNA. Germline-derived CDR1 and CDR2 are MNHEY and SMNVEV (reference sequence). The CDR3 is 16 residues long. The CDR3 loop is CASSYAAGADTGELFF.

The rearrangement joins TRBV4-3 to TRBJ2-3; TCRdb returns TRBD2, unconfirmable since there is no DNA. CDR3 length: 16 residues. Germline CDR1 is LGHNA and CDR2 is YSLEER. The CDR3 spells CASSQDCGTSTDTQYF.

This clonotype is medium-sized (0.01 to 0.1%) by frequency. The rearrangement uses TRBV11-1 and TRBJ2-3; TCRdb calls TRBD1, which cannot be checked without DNA. The V gene's germline CDR1 is SGHAT and CDR2 FQDESV (reference sequence). CDR3 length: 16 amino acids. CDR3 in amino acids: CASSALSGGLADTQYF.

The chain is built from TRBV20-1 and TRBJ1-5. The CDR3 is 14 residues long. Germline V gives CDR1 DFQATT, CDR2 SNEGSKA (reference sequence). This chain's CDR3 is CSARHPSSRQPQHF.

J is TRBJ2-7 and V is TRBV7-6; the D call from TCRdb, TRBD1, cannot be confirmed without DNA. Germline V lookup: CDR1 SGHVS, CDR2 FNYEAQ. The CDR3 is 15 amino acids. CDR3 sequence: CASSPWAGDSYEQYF.

According to its frequency, this clonotype is medium-sized. CDR3 sequence reads: CASGASGGYTF. The chain uses TRBV27 and TRBJ1-2; the D gene TCRdb calls, TRBD1, cannot be checked with no DNA. Germline loops: CDR1 MNHEY, CDR2 SMNVEV (reference sequence). The CDR3 length is 11 residues.

This rearrangement joins TRBV24-1 to TRBJ2-3. The germline gives CDR1 KGHDR, CDR2 SFDVKD. This CDR3 has 14 residues. The CDR3 region is CATSDFSNTDTQYF.

This clonotype is deemed medium-sized by its frequency. The genes are TRBV6-6 and TRBJ1-1; TCRdb reports TRBD1, a call that lacks DNA to check it against. The CDR3 runs 14 residues. Germline CDR1 and CDR2: MNHNY and SVGAGI (reference sequence). The CDR3 reads CASSDRGKNTEAFF.

This clonotype ranks as medium-sized in terms of frequency. This chain joins TRBV6-5 and TRBJ1-1; as DNA is missing, the TRBD1 call by TCRdb cannot be tested. The germline CDR1 and CDR2 sequences are MNHEY and SVGAGI. This CDR3 has 15 residues. CDR3 residues: CASSYRGTVNTEAFF.

The V gene is TRBV4-3, the J gene TRBJ1-6; lacking DNA, the TRBD1 call made by TCRdb goes unchecked. The germline V gene has CDR1 LGHNA and CDR2 YSLEER. The CDR3 is made up of 20 amino acids. The CDR3 reads CASSRTRGSTSSGDNSPLHF.

The genes are TRBV19 and TRBJ1-5; no DNA is available, so the TRBD1 call from TCRdb remains unchecked. This CDR3 region has 16 residues. Germline CDR1 reads LNHDA; CDR2 reads SQIVND (reference sequence). This chain's CDR3 is CATTARAGQGCQPQHF. Full variable domain (missing parts from reference TRBV19 and TRBJ1-5): DGGITQSPKYLFRKEGQNVTLSCEQNLNHDAMYWYRQDPGQGLRLIYYSQIVNDFQKGDIAEGYSVSREKKESFPLTVTSAQKNPTAFYLCATTARAGQGCQPQHFGDGTRLSIL.

This clonotype is classed as medium-sized by frequency. The rearrangement joins TRBV19 to TRBJ2-6. Germline V gene lookup returns CDR1 LNHDA and CDR2 SQIVND (reference sequence). CDR3 length: 14 residues. This CDR3 is CASSTRVGANVLTF.

This clonotype shows up as medium-sized (0.01 to 0.1%) by frequency. The chain is built from TRBV30 and TRBJ1-1. CDR3 length: 13 residues. Germline V gives CDR1 GTSNPN, CDR2 SVGIG (reference sequence). CDR3: CASHLPRNTEAFF.

The gene calls are TRBV6-5 and TRBJ2-7; TCRdb picks TRBD1, but there is no DNA to check that call. Germline-derived CDR1 and CDR2 are MNHEY and SVGAGI. The CDR3 contains 13 residues. The CDR3 here is CASKHRERYEQYF.

The chain couples TRBV6-6 to TRBJ2-7; absent DNA, TCRdb's TRBD1 call cannot be checked. This CDR3 is 16 amino acids long. Germline lookup yields CDR1 MNHNY and CDR2 SVGAGI (reference sequence). The CDR3 reads CASSYPRDRVLHEQYF.

The rearrangement uses TRBV6-5 and TRBJ2-5; the D gene TCRdb calls, TRBD2, cannot be checked with no DNA. This CDR3 contains 16 residues. The germline CDR1 and CDR2 sequences are MNHEY and SVGAGI. CDR3 protein: CASSSSFTSQQETQYF.

By frequency, this clonotype registers medium-sized (0.01 to 0.1%). This chain connects TRBV12-3 or TRBV12-4 to TRBJ2-5; TCRdb's assignment of TRBD1 cannot be checked, as there is no DNA. CDR3 size: 13 residues. CDR3 amino acids: CASSQGGQETQYF.

This chain links TRBV24-1 with TRBJ1-5. Germline V gives CDR1 KGHDR, CDR2 SFDVKD. CDR3 length: 14 amino acids. CDR3 sequence: CATSDFYSNQPQHF.

This clonotype ranks as medium-sized in terms of frequency. V gene TRBV6-1 combines with J gene TRBJ2-5; TCRdb designates TRBD1, a call that cannot be tested without DNA. Germline assignment: CDR1 MNHNS and CDR2 SASEGT. The CDR3 consists of 14 residues. The CDR3 is CASRETGGYETQYF.

Judged by frequency, this clonotype is medium-sized. The rearrangement links TRBV29-1 to TRBJ1-3. The germline CDR1 and CDR2 sequences are SQVTM and ANQGSEA. The CDR3 covers 13 residues. The CDR3 sequence is CSVPSGSGNTIYF.